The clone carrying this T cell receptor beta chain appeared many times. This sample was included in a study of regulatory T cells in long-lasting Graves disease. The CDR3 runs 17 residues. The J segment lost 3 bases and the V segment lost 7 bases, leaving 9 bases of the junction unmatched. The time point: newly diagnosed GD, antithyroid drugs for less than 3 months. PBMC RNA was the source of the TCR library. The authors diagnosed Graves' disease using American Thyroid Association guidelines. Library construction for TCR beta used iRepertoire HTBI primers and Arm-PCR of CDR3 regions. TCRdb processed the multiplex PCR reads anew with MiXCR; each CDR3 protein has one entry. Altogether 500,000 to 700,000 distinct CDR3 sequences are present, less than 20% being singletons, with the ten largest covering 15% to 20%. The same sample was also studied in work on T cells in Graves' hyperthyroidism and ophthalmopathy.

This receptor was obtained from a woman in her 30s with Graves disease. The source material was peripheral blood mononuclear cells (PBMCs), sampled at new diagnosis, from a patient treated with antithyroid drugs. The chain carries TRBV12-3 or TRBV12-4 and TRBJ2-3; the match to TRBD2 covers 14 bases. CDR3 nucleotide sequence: TGTGCCAGCAATAAGGGACTAGCGGGAGTGAGGACAGATACGCAGTATTTT. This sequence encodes CASNKGLAGVRTDTQYF.